Each of the 3 T cell receptor beta chains below was sequenced from the same sample in a study of regulatory T cells in long-lasting Graves disease. Sequencing libraries for TCR beta were prepared with iRepertoire HTBI primers and Arm-PCR of CDR3 regions. Each CDR3 protein gets one entry after TCRdb re-called the multiplex PCR reads with MiXCR. This sample yields some 370,000 distinct CDR3 sequences, of which roughly 12% are seen a single time; around 18% belongs to the top ten. Time point indicated: newly diagnosed GD, antithyroid drugs for less than 3 months. From RNA extracted from PBMCs, the TCR library was made. The sample was also reused in another study, on T cells in Graves' hyperthyroidism and ophthalmopathy.

The sample consisted of peripheral blood mononuclear cells (PBMCs), taken at new diagnosis, from a patient treated with antithyroid drugs. All receptors come from a woman aged 18-29 years with Graves disease.

The genes are TRBV6-1 and TRBJ2-1, with 7 bases lining up with TRBD1. Germline V gene sequence: CDR1 MNHNS, CDR2 SASEGT. Trimming took 5 bases from V and 7 from J; bases not matched to a gene: 5. The CDR3 consists of 13 residues. As DNA, the CDR3 is TGTGCCAGCAGTCGGACAGGAAAAAATGAGCAGTTCTTC. This gives the protein CASSRTGKNEQFF.

This clonotype has at least ten counts. This chain uses TRBV28 with TRBJ2-5, with D possibly TRBD2 on 6 matching bases. Germline values: CDR1 MDHEN, CDR2 SYDVKM. The CDR3 totals 13 residues. V gave up 6 bases and J gave up 4 bases, with 12 bases separating them. The CDR3 loop reads CASSQRESETQYF. For the CDR3, the DNA is TGTGCCAGCAGCCAACGGGAGTCAGAGACCCAGTACTTC. Based on the CDR3 plus reference TRBV28 and TRBJ2-5, the full variable domain is DVKVTQSSRYLVKRTGEKVFLECVQDMDHENMFWYRQDPGLGLRLIYFSYDVKMKEKGDIPEGYSVSREKKERFSLILESASTNQTSMYLCASSQRESETQYFGPGTRLLVL.

A word on this clonotype: A much larger clone differs from this one at a single base, so this may be a read error. This chain joins TRBV6-5 and TRBJ1-1; a weak D match, TRBD1 (5 bases). Germline V gene data show CDR1 as MNHEY and CDR2 as SVGAGI. Trimming left V 2 bases short and J 1 base short, with 14 bases between. CDR3 length: 16 amino acids. The CDR3 spells CASSYDRDGANTEAFF. The CDR3 DNA is TGTGCCAGCAGTTACGACCGGGACGGAGCGAACACTGAAGCTTTCTTT.